The rows below give T cell receptor beta chains drawn from one sample of a study of human T cells and chemical hapten exposure. One entry per CDR3 protein results from TCRdb running MiXCR on the RACE reads. The sample has tens of thousands of distinct CDR3 sequences; 10% are singletons. The source material was whole blood, sampled in connection with sensitization to the hapten diphenylcyclopropenone (DPC). These receptors were taken from a woman between 50 and 59 years old with alopecia areata. Some clones in this sample may be carry-over from other donors' samples. Each CDR3 is given with its conserved first and last residue. A D gene is named only where the DNA matches it firmly. Clone size is stated in some rows and not others, as once, few, many or a class when expanded.

clone_size	v_call	j_call	d_call	cdr3_length	cdr3_aa	cdr3_nt
few	TRBV20-1	TRBJ2-7	NA	16	CSASRRGGGLSYEQYF	TGCAGTGCTAGTCGAAGGGGCGGCGGACTCTCCTACGAGCAGTACTTC
NA	TRBV24-1	TRBJ2-5	NA	16	CATSDRSASVQETQYF	TGTGCCACCAGTGATAGATCGGCGTCGGTCCAAGAGACCCAGTACTTC
many	TRBV2	TRBJ2-3	NA	14	CASIRLFSTDTQYF	TGTGCCAGCATCAGACTCTTTAGCACAGATACGCAGTATTTT
NA	TRBV18	TRBJ1-1	NA	13	CASSPLGNTEAFF	TGTGCCAGCTCACCTCTGGGGAACACTGAAGCTTTCTTT
few	TRBV6-2/TRBV6-3	TRBJ2-1	NA	14	CASNPWTLGGEQFF	TGTGCCAGCAACCCTTGGACCCTTGGAGGTGAGCAGTTCTTC
few	TRBV13	TRBJ1-5	NA	12	CASSLYQGTQHF	TGTGCCAGCAGCTTGTACCAGGGGACCCAGCATTTT
NA	TRBV20-1	TRBJ2-3	TRBD2	14	CSAPTSGRTDTQYF	TGCAGTGCTCCTACTAGCGGGAGGACAGATACGCAGTATTTT
NA	TRBV7-9	TRBJ2-1	NA	13	CASSLGGSRPPFF	TGTGCCAGCAGCTTAGGGGGGTCCCGACCGCCGTTCTTC
few	TRBV11-2	TRBJ2-1	TRBD2	16	CASSSSVAGGVNEQFF	TGTGCCAGTTCTAGCTCGGTAGCGGGAGGGGTCAATGAGCAGTTCTTC
NA	TRBV11-2	TRBJ2-1	TRBD1	15	CASSYHRGRDNEQFF	TGTGCCAGCAGCTATCACAGGGGGCGCGACAATGAGCAGTTCTTC
many	TRBV20-1	TRBJ2-2	TRBD1	15	CSAPRQGSNTGELFF	TGCAGTGCCCCTCGACAGGGATCGAACACCGGGGAGCTGTTTTTT
few	TRBV6-4	TRBJ2-1	NA	13	CASSAVAYTEQFF	TGTGCCAGCAGTGCCGTGGCGTATACGGAGCAGTTCTTC
many	TRBV6-4	TRBJ2-5	NA	13	CASSEHSGETQYF	TGTGCCAGCAGTGAACATAGCGGAGAGACCCAGTACTTC
NA	TRBV6-1	TRBJ1-1	NA	13	CASILSYSTEAFF	TGTGCCAGCATTTTAAGCTATTCCACTGAAGCTTTCTTT
NA	TRBV7-9	TRBJ1-5	NA	13	CASSYGPGQPQHF	TGTGCCAGCAGCTACGGCCCCGGACAGCCCCAGCATTTT